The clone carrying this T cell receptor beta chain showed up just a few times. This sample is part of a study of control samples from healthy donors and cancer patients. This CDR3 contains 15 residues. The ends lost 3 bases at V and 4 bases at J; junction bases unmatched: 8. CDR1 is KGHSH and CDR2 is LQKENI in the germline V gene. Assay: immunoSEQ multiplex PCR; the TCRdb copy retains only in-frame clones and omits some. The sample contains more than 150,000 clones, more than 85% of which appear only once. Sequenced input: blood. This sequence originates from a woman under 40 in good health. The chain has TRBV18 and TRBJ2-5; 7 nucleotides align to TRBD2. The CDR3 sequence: CASSPASGGGETQYF. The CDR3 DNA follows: TGTGCCAGCTCACCGGCTTCGGGAGGAGGAGAGACCCAGTACTTC.